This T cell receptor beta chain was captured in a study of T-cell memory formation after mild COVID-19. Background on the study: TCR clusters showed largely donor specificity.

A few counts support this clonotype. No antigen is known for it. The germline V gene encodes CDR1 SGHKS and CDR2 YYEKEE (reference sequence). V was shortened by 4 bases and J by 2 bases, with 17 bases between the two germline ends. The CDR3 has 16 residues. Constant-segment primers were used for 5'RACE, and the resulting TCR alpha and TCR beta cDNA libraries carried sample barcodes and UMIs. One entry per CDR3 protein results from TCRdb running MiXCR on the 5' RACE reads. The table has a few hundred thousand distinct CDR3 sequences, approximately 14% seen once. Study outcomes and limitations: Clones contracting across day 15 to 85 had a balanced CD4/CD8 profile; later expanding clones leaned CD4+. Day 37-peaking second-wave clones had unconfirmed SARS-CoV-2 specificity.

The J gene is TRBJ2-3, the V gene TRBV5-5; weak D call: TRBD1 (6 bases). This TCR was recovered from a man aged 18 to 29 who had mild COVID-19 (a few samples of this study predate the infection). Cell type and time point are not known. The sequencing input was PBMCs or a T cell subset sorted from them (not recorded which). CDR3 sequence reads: CASSPPRQDLTDTQYF. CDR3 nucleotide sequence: TGTGCCAGCAGCCCCCCTCGACAGGATCTCACAGATACGCAGTATTTT.